This T cell receptor beta chain was profiled in a study of response to subunit inactivated influenza vaccine. Overall study results and limits: It was suggested by the authors that few new T cells are recruited by each seasonal influenza vaccination.

This clonotype was counted a few times. The antigen remains undetermined. TCRdb independently ran MiXCR on the RT-PCR reads; one entry per CDR3 protein. In the table there are about 300,000 distinct CDR3 sequences, about 20% of which are singletons. Germline values: CDR1 DFQATT, CDR2 SNEGSKA (reference sequence). With V trimmed by 0 bases and J by 5 bases, 9 bases remained unmatched. CDR3 length: 17 amino acids. This receptor was obtained from a man in his fifties or sixties who received an inactivated influenza vaccine. This chain joins TRBV20-1 and TRBJ2-3, with TRBD2 matching over 12 bases. Source: PBMCs from blood, taken about 19 months after vaccination. DNA for the CDR3: TGCAGTGCTAGAGATCCCAGACTAGCGGGAGATGAAGATACGCAGTATTTT. Translation: CSARDPRLAGDEDTQYF.